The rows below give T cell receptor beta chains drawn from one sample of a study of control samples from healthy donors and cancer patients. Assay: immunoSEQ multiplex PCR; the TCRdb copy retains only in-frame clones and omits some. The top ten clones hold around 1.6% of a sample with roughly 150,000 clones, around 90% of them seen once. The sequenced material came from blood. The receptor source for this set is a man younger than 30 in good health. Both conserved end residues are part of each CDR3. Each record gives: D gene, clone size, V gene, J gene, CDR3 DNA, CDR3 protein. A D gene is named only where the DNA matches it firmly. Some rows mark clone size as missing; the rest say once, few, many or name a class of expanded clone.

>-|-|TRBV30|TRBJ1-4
TGTGCCTGGAGTGTACCGGTCGGAGGTGAAAAACTGTTTTTT
CAWSVPVGGEKLFF
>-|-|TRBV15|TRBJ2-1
TGTGCCTCGAATGAGCAGTTCTTC
CASNEQFF
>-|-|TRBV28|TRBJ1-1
TGTGCCAGCAGTTTACGGGGGACGGCAAACACTGAAGCTTTCTTT
CASSLRGTANTEAFF
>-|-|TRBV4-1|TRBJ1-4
TGCGCCAGCAGCCCATTACAGGATTACGCAACTAATGAAAAACTGTTTTTT
CASSPLQDYATNEKLFF
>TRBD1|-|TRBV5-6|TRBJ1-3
TGTGCCAGCAGCGCCACAGGGGAAGGAAACACCATATATTTT
CASSATGEGNTIYF
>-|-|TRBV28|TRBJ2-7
TGTGCCAGCAGCCCGCCGGTCTCCTACGAGCAGTACTTC
CASSPPVSYEQYF
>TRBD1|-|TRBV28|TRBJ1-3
TGTGCCAGCAGCGCCCCCCGACAGGGTGGAAACACCATATATTTT
CASSAPRQGGNTIYF
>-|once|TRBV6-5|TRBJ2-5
TGTGCCAGCAGCTCCCTGGCCCAGGGGGAGACCCAGTACTTC
CASSSLAQGETQYF
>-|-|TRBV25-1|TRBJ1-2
TGTGCCAGCAGCCCTCGATGGGGCACTGGCTACACCTTC
CASSPRWGTGYTF
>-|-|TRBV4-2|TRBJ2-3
TGTGCCAGCAGCCAAGGATCTCGCACAGATACGCAGTATTTT
CASSQGSRTDTQYF
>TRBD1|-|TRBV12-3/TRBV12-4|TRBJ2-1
TGTGCCAGCAGGGGGACAGGGAGGGATGAGCAGTTCTTC
CASRGTGRDEQFF
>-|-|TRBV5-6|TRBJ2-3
TGTGCCAGCATCGAAGGGACCGTTAGTGATACGCAGTATTTT
CASIEGTVSDTQYF
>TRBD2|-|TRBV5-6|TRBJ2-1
TGTGCCAGCAGCCCCCGGAGGCGGGGGGGCTGGAATGAGCAGTTCTTC
CASSPRRRGGWNEQFF
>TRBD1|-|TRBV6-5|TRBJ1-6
TGTGCCAGCAGGGACCGGGACAGGGGGAATATCCTCCACTTT
CASRDRDRGNILHF
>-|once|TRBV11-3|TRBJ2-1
TGTGCCAGCAGCACCGGGATTTACAATGAGCAGTTCTTC
CASSTGIYNEQFF
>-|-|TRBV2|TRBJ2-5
TGTGCCAGCAGTGTCCCCGTCCAGGGAGAGACCCAGTACTTC
CASSVPVQGETQYF
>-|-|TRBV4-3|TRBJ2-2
TGCGCCAGCAGCCAAGCCCGACTAGCCGGGGAGCTGTTTTTT
CASSQARLAGELFF
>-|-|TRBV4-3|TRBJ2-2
TGCGCCAGCAGCCAAGCCCGCTACCCCGGGGAGCTGTTTTTT
CASSQARYPGELFF
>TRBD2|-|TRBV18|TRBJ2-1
TGTGCCAGCTCACTCGGACTAGCGGGTGACGAGCAGTTCTTC
CASSLGLAGDEQFF
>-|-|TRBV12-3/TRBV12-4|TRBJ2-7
TGTGCCAGCAGTTTTAGGGGCTCCTACGAGCAGTACTTC
CASSFRGSYEQYF
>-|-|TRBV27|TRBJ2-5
TGTGCCAGCAGTTTAGTGGGCCAAGAGACCCAGTACTTC
CASSLVGQETQYF
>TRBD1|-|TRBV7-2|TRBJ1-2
TGTGCCAGCAGCTCCCGGGGAGAGGGGGCAGGGTATGGCTACACCTTC
CASSSRGEGAGYGYTF
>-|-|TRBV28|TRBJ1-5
TGTGCCAGCAGTACTCTAGGCCAGCCCCAGCATTTT
CASSTLGQPQHF
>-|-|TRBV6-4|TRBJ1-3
TGTGCCAGCAGCCTAAACTCTGGAAACACCATATATTTT
CASSLNSGNTIYF
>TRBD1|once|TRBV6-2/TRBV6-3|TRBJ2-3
TGTGCCAGCAGTTACTCGATTGCGGACAGGGCGTCGACAGATACGCAGTATTTT
CASSYSIADRASTDTQYF
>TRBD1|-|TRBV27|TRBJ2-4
TGTGCCAGCAGTTTACAGGGGGCGGACATTCAGTACTTC
CASSLQGADIQYF
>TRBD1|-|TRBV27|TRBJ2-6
TGTGCCAGCAGTCCCAAGTGGACAGGGGCTGGGGCCAACGTCCTGACTTTC
CASSPKWTGAGANVLTF
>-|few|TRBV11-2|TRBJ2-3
TGTGCCAGCAGCTTAGGACAGGCCTTAAATACGCAGTATTTT
CASSLGQALNTQYF